This T cell receptor beta chain was obtained from a study of vaccination and CD4 T cells after COVID-19. Study summary: Overlapping SARS-CoV-2, HCoV-NL63, HCoV-OC43 and HCoV-229E spike peptides stimulated the cells.

Treatment here: approximately nine-day PBMC culture with coronavirus spike peptide pools or control peptides (ViraFEST assay). ViraFEST stimulated the growth of antigen-specific T cells using peptide pools and subsequently profiled their TCRs by sequencing. Germline CDR1 is SGHTA and CDR2 is FQGNSA. Trimming took 4 bases from V and 1 from J, leaving 8 bases between them. The CDR3 sequence is 15 residues long. Concerning this clonotype itself: Its target is not known.

Sequencing of DNA taken from cultured CD4+ T cells relied on the Oncomine TCR Beta short-read assay. TCRdb reanalysed the PCR reads using MiXCR and keeps one entry per CDR3 protein. This table has roughly 13,000 distinct CDR3 sequences, 20% to 25% appearing once. The material sequenced was cultured CD4+ T cells from blood. The chain has TRBV7-2 and TRBJ2-6; D perhaps matches TRBD2 (5 bases). This receptor was taken from a human donor with COVID-19. The CDR3 reads CASSSGVSGANVLTF. CDR3 DNA: TGTGCCAGCAGCTCCGGGGTGTCTGGGGCCAACGTCCTGACTTTC.